What follows are 29 T cell receptor beta chains derived from one specimen sequenced in a study of cytomegalovirus exposure and HLA in healthy donors. It was with 60 Vbeta and 13 Jbeta primers that the PCR ran. Data came from immunoSEQ multiplex PCR; TCRdb stores just in-frame clones and leaves some out. This table holds about 100,000 clones, about 70% found once. The sequenced sample was PBMCs. Source of these receptors: a female donor in good health and CMV-seropositive.

J is TRBJ1-5 and V is TRBV2; D is perhaps TRBD1 (6 bases). The V gene lost 5 bases and the J gene lost 0 bases, with 11 bases spanning the gap. Germline V lookup: CDR1 SNHLY, CDR2 FYNNEI. CDR3 length equals 15 residues. The CDR3 DNA reads TGTGCCAGCAGTTCCACAGGGAATAGCAATCAGCCCCAGCATTTT. Amino acids: CASSSTGNSNQPQHF.

The chain carries TRBV5-1 and TRBJ2-6; possibly TRBD1 for D (9 bases). The V end lost 4 bases, the J end lost 1 base, and 21 bases lay between the germline ends. The CDR3 runs 19 residues. CDR1 is SGHRS and CDR2 is YFSETQ in the germline V gene. CDR3 in DNA: TGCGCCAGCAGCCCCGGGGGGGGGACAGGGATATCTGGGGCCAACGTCCTGACTTTC. Protein product: CASSPGGGTGISGANVLTF.

The chain joins TRBV9 to TRBJ2-6; D not certain. Trimming took off 0 bases at V and 1 base at J, with 14 bases between the two ends. CDR1 SGDLS and CDR2 YYNGEE come from the germline V gene. CDR3 size: 18 residues. Here the CDR3 reads CASSVVEKIPSGANVLTF. In DNA, the CDR3 is TGTGCCAGCAGCGTAGTGGAGAAAATTCCGTCTGGGGCCAACGTCCTGACTTTC. Combining the CDR3 with reference TRBV9 and TRBJ2-6 gives the whole variable domain DSGVTQTPKHLITATGQRVTLRCSPRSGDLSVYWYQQSLDQGLQFLIQYYNGEERAKGNILERFSAQQFPDLHSELNLSSLELGDSALYFCASSVVEKIPSGANVLTFGAGSRLTVL.

This clone appeared once. The chain joins TRBV11-2 to TRBJ2-7, with 8 bases aligning to TRBD1. V dropped 4 bases and J dropped 3; count of bases not matched to a gene: 11. CDR3 size: 16 residues. CDR1 and CDR2 (germline): SGHAT, FQNNGV. In nucleotides, the CDR3 is TGTGCCAGCAGCTCCCGGACAGGGAGAAGCTTCTACGAGCAGTACTTC. Protein sequence: CASSSRTGRSFYEQYF.

V gene TRBV15 combines with J gene TRBJ1-1, with TRBD1 as a possible D gene (5 bases). Germline V lookup: CDR1 LNHNV, CDR2 YYDKDF (reference sequence). The CDR3 length is 16 residues. Trimming left V 0 bases short and J 3 bases short, with 14 bases between. The CDR3 is CATSRDSGRVDTEAFF. The CDR3 DNA follows: TGTGCCACCAGCAGAGATAGTGGCAGGGTGGACACTGAAGCTTTCTTT.

The chain employs TRBV28 and TRBJ1-2; D possibly corresponds to TRBD1 (5 bases). This CDR3 contains 16 residues. Trimming cost V 3 bases and J 8 bases, with 22 bases left between them. Germline V gives CDR1 MDHEN, CDR2 SYDVKM. In nucleotides, the CDR3 is TGTGCCAGCAGTTTTGACAGAAGGACAACTATACGGGGCTACACCTTC. Protein sequence: CASSFDRRTTIRGYTF.

The CDR3 nucleotides read TGTGCCAGCAGTGCCGGCAGGGGTGCCTACGAGCAGTACTTC. Its translation: CASSAGRGAYEQYF. This chain joins TRBV2 and TRBJ2-7; D is perhaps TRBD1 (6 bases). Trimming stripped 4 bases from V and 2 bases from J, with 12 bases between. This CDR3 contains 14 residues. Germline V gene data show CDR1 as SNHLY and CDR2 as FYNNEI. Complete variable domain (other parts from reference TRBV2 and TRBJ2-7): EPEVTQTPSHQVTQMGQEVILRCVPISNHLYFYWYRQILGQKVEFLVSFYNNEISEKSEIFDDQFSVERPDGSNFTLKIRSTKLEDSAMYFCASSAGRGAYEQYFGPGTRLTVT.

This chain joins TRBV6-5 and TRBJ2-5, with D tentatively TRBD2 (5 bases). CDR3 size: 12 residues. The germline V and J ends were trimmed by 6 bases and 5 bases, with 10 bases remaining between them. Germline values: CDR1 MNHEY, CDR2 SVGAGI. DNA for the CDR3: TGTGCCAGCAGCCCGAGAGGGGAGACCCAGTACTTC. Protein: CASSPRGETQYF.

This chain connects TRBV7-3 to TRBJ2-2; D remains ambiguous. Deletions cut 2 bases from V and 3 bases from J, with 7 bases between. The germline gives CDR1 SGHTA, CDR2 FQGTGA. The CDR3 consists of 14 residues. The CDR3 spells CASSLSPYTGELFF. The CDR3 DNA reads TGTGCCAGCAGCTTATCCCCCTACACCGGGGAGCTGTTTTTT.

V usage is TRBV28 and J usage is TRBJ1-2; 9 nucleotides agree with TRBD1. V lost 6 bases, J lost 6 bases, and 5 bases stayed unmatched. This CDR3 spans 13 amino acids. CDR1 and CDR2 (germline): MDHEN, SYDVKM. This chain's CDR3 is CASRSTGGHGYTF. In nucleotides, the CDR3 is TGTGCCAGCAGGTCCACAGGGGGCCATGGCTACACCTTC.

The chain links TRBV25-1 to TRBJ2-7; a possible D gene is TRBD2 (6 bases). Germline V gene sequence: CDR1 MGHDK, CDR2 SYGVNS. The V gene lost 5 bases and the J gene lost 2 bases, with 13 bases spanning the gap. The CDR3 is 14 amino acids. The CDR3 DNA sequence: TGTGCCAGCAGTTCCCCGCGGGAAACCTACGAGCAGTACTTC. Protein: CASSSPRETYEQYF.

The chain has TRBV7-2 and TRBJ1-3; D remains unclear. CDR3 size: 12 residues. Germline V gives CDR1 SGHTA, CDR2 FQGNSA. V lost 2 bases and J lost 4, with 3 bases in between. In DNA form, the CDR3 reads TGTGCCAGCAGCTTACAGGGAAACACCATATATTTT. Translation gives CASSLQGNTIYF.

The chain's CDR3 is CASSLIPGRTDTQYF. The CDR3 bases are TGTGCCAGCAGCTTAATCCCAGGGCGTACAGATACGCAGTATTTT. The gene calls are TRBV7-3 and TRBJ2-3, with a weak D call TRBD1 (5 bases). The V gene's germline CDR1 is SGHTA and CDR2 FQGTGA. The CDR3 has 15 amino acids. V was clipped by 1 base and J by 3 bases, with 11 bases between them.

The J gene is TRBJ1-4, the V gene TRBV6-5; D unresolved. Germline V lookup: CDR1 MNHEY, CDR2 SVGAGI. This CDR3 comprises 15 residues. V was trimmed by 0 bases and J by 8 bases, leaving 13 bases between them. CDR3 loop: CASSYSVSIGEKLFF. In nucleotides, the CDR3 is TGTGCCAGCAGTTACTCCGTCTCTATCGGGGAAAAACTGTTTTTT.

The J gene is TRBJ2-7, the V gene TRBV2; D possibly corresponds to TRBD2 (5 bases). This CDR3 is 11 amino acids long. Trimming shortened V by 10 bases and J by 5 bases, and 12 bases separated the two germline ends. The germline CDR1 and CDR2 sequences are SNHLY and FYNNEI. The CDR3 nucleotides read TGTGCCACCACGTTGCGGGACGAGCAGTACTTC. Protein product: CATTLRDEQYF.

V gene TRBV2 combines with J gene TRBJ2-6; tentative D call: TRBD2 (5 bases). Germline lookup yields CDR1 SNHLY and CDR2 FYNNEI. V lost 6 bases and J lost 0, with 9 bases in between. The CDR3 spans 15 residues. The CDR3 DNA follows: TGTGCCAGCAGAAGCGGCAGCTCTGGGGCCAACGTCCTGACTTTC. It encodes CASRSGSSGANVLTF.

This clone was picked up a small number of times. V is TRBV7-2 and J is TRBJ2-7; no reliable D call. Trimming pared 4 bases from V and 3 bases from J, leaving 4 bases between. The germline V gene encodes CDR1 SGHTA and CDR2 FQGNSA. The CDR3 consists of 11 residues. The CDR3 loop reads CASSSYYEQYF. The CDR3 coding sequence is TGTGCCAGCAGCTCCTACTACGAGCAGTACTTC. Complete variable domain (other parts from reference TRBV7-2 and TRBJ2-7): GAGVSQSPSNKVTEKGKDVELRCDPISGHTALYWYRQSLGQGLEFLIYFQGNSAPDKSGLPSDRFSAERTGGSVSTLTIQRTQQEDSAVYLCASSSYYEQYFGPGTRLTVT.

This clone has a handful of counts. V gene TRBV28 combines with J gene TRBJ1-3; no clear D gene. There are 17 residues in the CDR3. Germline-derived CDR1 and CDR2 are MDHEN and SYDVKM. V was trimmed by 3 bases and J by 1 base, leaving 16 bases between them. The CDR3 nucleotides are TGTGCCAGCAGTTTGGCTGACATTCAAGGATCTGGAAACACCATATATTTT. Residues: CASSLADIQGSGNTIYF.

The gene calls are TRBV10-3 and TRBJ1-3; TRBD1 matches at 7 bases. The CDR3 totals 15 residues. Per germline, CDR1 ENHRY and CDR2 SYGVKD. V was clipped by 10 bases and J by 0 bases; unmatched bases: 9. The CDR3 here is CATRDSLNSGNTIYF. The CDR3 nucleotides are TGTGCCACCCGGGACAGTTTAAACTCTGGAAACACCATATATTTT.

The genes are TRBV6-5 and TRBJ1-5; tentative D call: TRBD1 (5 bases). CDR1 and CDR2 (germline): MNHEY, SVGAGI. The CDR3 consists of 15 residues. V shed 7 bases and J shed 0 bases, with 13 bases lying between them. In DNA form, the CDR3 reads TGTGCCAGCACCCGGGACTTTTATAGCAATCAGCCCCAGCATTTT. Its translation: CASTRDFYSNQPQHF.

The gene calls are TRBV4-1 and TRBJ2-7, with TRBD1 identical over 9 bases. Germline CDR1 and CDR2: MGHRA and YSYEKL. Losses at the gene ends were 1 base for V and 2 bases for J; bases not matched to a gene: 3. The CDR3 contains 15 residues. The CDR3 DNA is TGCGCCAGCAGCCAAGGGGACAGGGACCCCTACGAGCAGTACTTC. Residues: CASSQGDRDPYEQYF.

This clone was observed a handful of times. In nucleotides, the CDR3 is TGTGCCAGCAGCGTAGGGCCGCAGGGAACTGAAGCTTTCTTT. It codes for CASSVGPQGTEAFF. V is TRBV9 and J is TRBJ1-1, with D perhaps matching TRBD1 (5 bases). The length of the CDR3 is 14 residues. CDR1 and CDR2 from the germline V gene are SGDLS and YYNGEE. Trimming removed 0 bases at V and 5 bases at J, with 11 bases between.

J is TRBJ1-2 and V is TRBV29-1; TRBD1 is a possible D gene (5 bases). The V gene's germline CDR1 is SQVTM and CDR2 ANQGSEA. The CDR3 is made up of 15 amino acids. V lost 6 bases to trimming and J lost 6 bases, with 23 bases between them. CDR3 sequence (DNA): TGCAGCGTAACGACGCAGGGTTGGGGGGGACATGGCTACACCTTC. The encoded protein is CSVTTQGWGGHGYTF.

The V call is TRBV7-9, the J call TRBJ2-1, with D unresolved. Trimming pared 1 base from V and 6 bases from J, leaving 10 bases between. The CDR3 totals 14 residues. CDR1 is SEHNR and CDR2 is FQNEAQ in the germline V gene (reference sequence). The CDR3 is CASSLEQDRNEQFF. The DNA of the CDR3 is TGTGCCAGCAGCTTAGAGCAGGATCGCAATGAGCAGTTCTTC. Filled out from reference TRBV7-9 and TRBJ2-1, the complete variable domain reads DTGVSQNPRHKITKRGQNVTFRCDPISEHNRLYWYRQTLGQGPEFLTYFQNEAQLEKSRLLSDRFSAERPKGSFSTLEIQRTEQGDSAMYLCASSLEQDRNEQFFGPGTRLTVL.

This chain joins TRBV28 and TRBJ1-2; TRBD1 might be the D (6 bases). Trimming took off 6 bases at V and 7 bases at J, with 18 bases between the two ends. The CDR3 length is 14 residues. The V gene's germline CDR1 is MDHEN and CDR2 SYDVKM. The CDR3 DNA follows: TGTGCCAGCAGCCTTTTACAGGGAGGGCTTGGCTACACCTTC. It yields the protein CASSLLQGGLGYTF.

This clone appeared once. V gene TRBV2 combines with J gene TRBJ1-2; 9 positions match TRBD1. Germline CDR1 reads SNHLY; CDR2 reads FYNNEI. V was pared by 3 bases and J by 8 bases, with 13 bases of the junction left unmatched. The CDR3 is 16 residues long. This chain's CDR3 is CASSDTGYRGPGGYTF. The CDR3 DNA follows: TGTGCCAGCAGTGACACTGGATACAGGGGGCCGGGGGGCTACACCTTC. The full variable domain, with the rest looked up from reference TRBV2 and TRBJ1-2, is EPEVTQTPSHQVTQMGQEVILRCVPISNHLYFYWYRQILGQKVEFLVSFYNNEISEKSEIFDDQFSVERPDGSNFTLKIRSTKLEDSAMYFCASSDTGYRGPGGYTFGSGTRLTVV.

V and J are TRBV19 and TRBJ2-1; D may be TRBD1 (6 bases). Germline CDR1 reads LNHDA; CDR2 reads SQIVND (reference sequence). The CDR3 runs to 13 residues. The V end lost 6 bases, the J end lost 9 bases, and 15 bases lay between the germline ends. CDR3 residues: CASRLTGSPEQFF. For the CDR3, the DNA is TGTGCCAGTAGACTCACAGGGTCCCCTGAGCAGTTCTTC.

V usage is TRBV9 and J usage is TRBJ2-1; TRBD2 matches 13 bases. The V and J ends lost 0 bases and 5 bases, in that order; junction bases with no gene match: 17. This CDR3 contains 21 residues. The germline gives CDR1 SGDLS, CDR2 YYNGEE. The CDR3 nucleotides are TGTGCCAGCAGCGTAGCAACACCGACCCCGGGACTAGCGGGGAATGACAATGAGCAGTTCTTC. Protein sequence: CASSVATPTPGLAGNDNEQFF.

The chain combines TRBV5-1 with TRBJ2-5; TRBD2 is a possible D gene (6 bases). Trimming pared 3 bases from V and 7 bases from J, leaving 19 bases between. The CDR3 sequence is 15 residues long. Germline V lookup: CDR1 SGHRS, CDR2 YFSETQ. In DNA form, the CDR3 reads TGCGCCAGCAGCTGGCTAGCGCGGCCCCGGGGGACCCAGTACTTC. Amino acid sequence: CASSWLARPRGTQYF. The full variable domain, completed using reference TRBV5-1 and TRBJ2-5, is KAGVTQTPRYLIKTRGQQVTLSCSPISGHRSVSWYQQTPGQGLQFLFEYFSETQRNKGNFPGRFSGRQFSNSRSEMNVSTLELGDSALYLCASSWLARPRGTQYFGPGTRLLVL.